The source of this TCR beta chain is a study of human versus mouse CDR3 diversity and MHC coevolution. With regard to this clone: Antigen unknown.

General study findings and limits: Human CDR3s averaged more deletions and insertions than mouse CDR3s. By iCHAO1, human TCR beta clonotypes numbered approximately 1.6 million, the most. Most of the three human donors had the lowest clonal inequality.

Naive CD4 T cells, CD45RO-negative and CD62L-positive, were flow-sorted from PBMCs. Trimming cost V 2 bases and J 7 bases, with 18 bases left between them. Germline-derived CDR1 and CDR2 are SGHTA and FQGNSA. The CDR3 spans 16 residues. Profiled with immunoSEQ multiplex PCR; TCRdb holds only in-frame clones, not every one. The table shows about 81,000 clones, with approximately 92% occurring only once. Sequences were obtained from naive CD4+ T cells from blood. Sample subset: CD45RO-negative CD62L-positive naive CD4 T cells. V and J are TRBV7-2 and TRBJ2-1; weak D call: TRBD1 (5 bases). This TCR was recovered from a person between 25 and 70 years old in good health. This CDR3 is CASSLQLGGARNEQFF. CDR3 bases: TGTGCCAGCAGCTTACAACTGGGTGGGGCGCGGAATGAGCAGTTCTTC.